This TCR beta chain came from a study of response to subunit inactivated influenza vaccine. Each CDR3 protein is one row after TCRdb ran MiXCR on the RT-PCR reads. The sample includes around 540,000 distinct CDR3 sequences, over 9.5% seen only once; the top ten take roughly 10%. In this sample, this clonotype turned up once. V gave up 0 bases and J gave up 4 bases; unmatched junction bases: 1. CDR1 and CDR2 from the germline V gene are SGHRS and YFSETQ. CDR3 length equals 14 residues. This specimen was PBMCs from blood, taken on the day of vaccination. The genes are TRBV5-1 and TRBJ2-3; 8 nucleotides agree with TRBD1. This clonotype originated in a man between 45 and 60 years old who received an inactivated influenza vaccine. The CDR3 is CASSLGGQADTQYF. The CDR3 DNA reads as TGCGCCAGCAGCTTGGGGGGACAGGCAGATACGCAGTATTTT.